The clone carrying this TCR beta chain was observed once. Its antigen is unidentified. Naive CD4 T cells, CD45RO-negative and CD62L-positive, were flow-sorted from PBMCs. This entry is derived from a study of human versus mouse CDR3 diversity and MHC coevolution. Study in general: Each sample yielded about 0.6 x 10^7 to 1.6 x 10^7 valid reads.

Assay used: immunoSEQ multiplex PCR; TCRdb lists only in-frame clones, some missing. The sample lists 60,000 or so clones, around 94% seen once, with approximately 17% in the top ten. Germline V gene lookup returns CDR1 SGHNT and CDR2 YYREEE (reference sequence). The CDR3 loop spans 19 amino acids. V lost 3 bases to trimming and J lost 0 bases; unmatched junction nucleotides: 14. Whole-study results and caveats: Humans had the largest estimated TCR beta repertoire, some 1.5 million clonotypes. On average, humans showed more CDR3 deletions and insertions than mice.

J is TRBJ2-3 and V is TRBV5-4, with 9 positions matching TRBD2. The receptor was derived from a person between 60 and 70 years old in good health. Specimen: naive CD4+ T cells from blood. This sample's subset: CD45RO-negative CD62L-positive naive CD4 T cells. The CDR3 coding sequence is TGTGCCAGCAGCTCCGGGACTAGCAGTCCGAGGGTGAGCACAGATACGCAGTATTTT. Encoded protein: CASSSGTSSPRVSTDTQYF.